The 20 T cell receptor beta chains in this list originate from one sample, sequenced in a study of cytomegalovirus exposure and HLA in healthy donors. Primers for the PCR totalled 60 Vbeta and 13 Jbeta. Assay: immunoSEQ multiplex PCR; the TCRdb copy retains only in-frame clones and omits some. The sample has fewer than 200,000 clones, about 81% seen once. Material: PBMCs. The receptors shown here come from a girl aged 2 to 9 in good health and CMV-seropositive.

The CDR3 nucleotides are TGCAGCGTTGACGGGATCGCGAACACCGGGGAGCTGTTTTTT. It is translated as CSVDGIANTGELFF. V gene TRBV29-1 combines with J gene TRBJ1-3; TRBD2 is a possible D gene (5 bases). The DNA end is a closer match to TRBJ2-2, so the J assignment may be wrong. The CDR3 extends over 14 amino acids. Germline V gives CDR1 SQVTM, CDR2 ANQGSEA.

The chain links TRBV5-1 to TRBJ2-1; 14 nucleotides agree with TRBD2. The V and J ends lost 4 bases and 9 bases, in that order; junction bases with no gene match: 12. The CDR3 is 17 residues long. Germline-derived CDR1 and CDR2 are SGHRS and YFSETQ. The CDR3 loop reads CASSIPGTSGSQLEQFF. The CDR3 nucleotides read TGCGCCAGCAGCATTCCCGGGACTAGCGGGAGTCAGCTTGAGCAGTTCTTC.

This clone was detected a few times. The chain has TRBV4-1 and TRBJ2-5; 8 nucleotides align to TRBD2. After removal of 0 bases from V and 5 bases from J, the junction contained 14 bases not matched to a gene. Germline CDR1 and CDR2: MGHRA and YSYEKL. The CDR3 sequence is 18 residues long. The CDR3 region has the DNA TGCGCCAGCAGCCAAGACAGCTGGGGACTAGTTCCTCGCGAGACCCAGTACTTC. This sequence encodes CASSQDSWGLVPRETQYF.

This chain links TRBV7-2 with TRBJ2-5, with D uncertain. The end of the DNA is better explained by TRBJ2-7, so the J call may be wrong. Germline V gene data show CDR1 as SGHTA and CDR2 as FQGNSA. The CDR3 runs to 12 residues. The CDR3 reads CASSPNSYEQYF. DNA of the CDR3: TGTGCCAGCAGCCCGAACTCCTACGAGCAGTACTTC.

The V gene is TRBV6-5, the J gene TRBJ2-7; 9 bases align to TRBD1. V lost 7 bases to trimming and J lost 3 bases; unmatched junction nucleotides: 7. Germline-derived CDR1 and CDR2 are MNHEY and SVGAGI. The CDR3 consists of 14 residues. The CDR3 spells CASKTGGGSYEQYF. CDR3 DNA sequence: TGTGCCAGCAAAACAGGGGGCGGAAGCTACGAGCAGTACTTC.

This clone was detected a few times. This sequence joins TRBV19 and TRBJ1-2; weak D call: TRBD1 (5 bases). Trimming removed 10 bases from V and 3 bases from J, with 12 bases in between. Germline lookup yields CDR1 LNHDA and CDR2 SQIVND (reference sequence). This CDR3 region has 12 residues. CDR3 in DNA: TGTGCCACTTCCCGGGGGGACTATGGCTACACCTTC. Its translation: CATSRGDYGYTF.

The chain recombines TRBV30 with TRBJ1-6, with D possibly being TRBD1 (5 bases). Trimming pared 4 bases from V and 5 bases from J, leaving 12 bases between. The CDR3 is 14 residues long. The V gene's germline CDR1 is GTSNPN and CDR2 SVGIG (reference sequence). The CDR3 reads CAWKLAGNNSPLHF. CDR3 sequence (DNA): TGTGCCTGGAAACTGGCAGGGAATAATTCACCCCTCCACTTT.

The rearrangement links TRBV19 to TRBJ2-1; 8 bases line up with TRBD2. The junction had 6 bases not matched to a gene; V was cut back by 1 base and J by 4 bases. In germline, CDR1 is LNHDA, CDR2 SQIVND (reference sequence). The CDR3 has 16 residues. The CDR3 region is CASSIVGTSRYNEQFF. The CDR3 DNA reads TGTGCCAGTAGTATAGTCGGGACTAGTCGGTACAATGAGCAGTTCTTC.

The chain joins TRBV30 to TRBJ1-5, with 8 nucleotides matching TRBD1. Germline CDR1 reads GTSNPN; CDR2 reads SVGIG (reference sequence). V shed 4 bases, J shed 5 bases, and the junction held 4 bases outside the gene matches. The CDR3 runs 13 residues. The CDR3 bases are TGTGCCTGGACGAACAGGGGGGATCAGCCCCAGCATTTT. Its translation: CAWTNRGDQPQHF.

CDR3 amino acids: CASSLKGLLSSYNEQFF. CDR3 bases: TGTGCCAGCAGCCTAAAGGGGCTTCTGAGCTCCTACAATGAGCAGTTCTTC. This chain connects TRBV7-3 to TRBJ2-1; D is possibly TRBD1 (5 bases). The CDR3 contains 17 residues. V dropped 5 bases and J dropped 0 bases, with 17 bases sitting between them. Per germline, CDR1 SGHTA and CDR2 FQGTGA.

J is TRBJ1-4 and V is TRBV4-1; 7 bases are shared with TRBD1. CDR3 length: 15 residues. Germline V CDR1 and CDR2: MGHRA, YSYEKL. V dropped 3 bases and J dropped 2; count of bases not matched to a gene: 3. The CDR3 bases are TGCGCCAGCAGCCAGATGACAGGGACTAATGAAAAACTGTTTTTT. This encodes CASSQMTGTNEKLFF.

This sequence joins TRBV6-5 and TRBJ1-2; D possibly corresponds to TRBD1 (6 bases). Germline CDR1 is MNHEY and CDR2 is SVGAGI. The CDR3 length is 14 residues. V was shortened by 6 bases and J by 6 bases, with 17 bases between the two germline ends. CDR3 in DNA: TGTGCCAGCAGCCAGGACAGACAGCTCCATGGCTACACCTTC. It codes for CASSQDRQLHGYTF.

This clone showed up just once. The chain is built from TRBV7-9 and TRBJ1-5; D may be TRBD1 (5 bases). This CDR3 comprises 14 residues. Germline-derived CDR1 and CDR2 are SEHNR and FQNEAQ (reference sequence). V gave up 1 base and J gave up 4 bases, with 8 bases separating them. The CDR3 region has the DNA TGTGCCAGCAGCTTAGGACAGCCTAATCAGCCCCAGCATTTT. This codes for CASSLGQPNQPQHF.

This clone was found a few times. The CDR3: CASSRRTGGLADTQYF. The CDR3 nucleotides are TGTGCCAGCAGCCGAAGGACAGGGGGTTTAGCAGATACGCAGTATTTT. The chain uses TRBV14 and TRBJ2-3; 10 bases are a match to TRBD1. Germline assignment: CDR1 SGHDN and CDR2 FVKESK. The J segment lost 4 bases and the V segment lost 4 bases, leaving 8 bases of the junction unmatched. This CDR3 region has 16 residues.

J is TRBJ1-1 and V is TRBV6-1, with D perhaps TRBD1 (6 bases). Germline CDR1 is MNHNS and CDR2 is SASEGT. Deletions cut 4 bases from V and 6 bases from J, with 12 bases between. The CDR3 sequence is 13 residues long. CDR3 sequence (DNA): TGTGCCAGCAGTGCCCAGGGGTTCTCTGAAGCTTTCTTT. It translates to CASSAQGFSEAFF.

The chain combines TRBV5-1 with TRBJ2-3; D remains unclear. CDR1 is SGHRS, CDR2 YFSETQ, per germline. The length of the CDR3 is 13 residues. V dropped 3 bases and J dropped 4 bases, with 9 bases sitting between them. The CDR3 region has the DNA TGCGCCAGCAGCTCTCGAGTTCCAGATACGCAGTATTTT. This codes for CASSSRVPDTQYF.

The rearrangement links TRBV9 to TRBJ1-2, with D tentatively TRBD1 (5 bases). Germline V gene lookup returns CDR1 SGDLS and CDR2 YYNGEE. Trimming took off 3 bases at V and 8 bases at J, with 14 bases between the two ends. CDR3 length equals 13 residues. The CDR3 is CASSAGGRAGYTF. In DNA, the CDR3 is TGTGCCAGCAGCGCCGGGGGACGTGCCGGCTACACCTTC.

The chain joins TRBV2 to TRBJ1-5; TRBD1 matches at 8 bases. CDR3 length equals 16 residues. The V gene end was trimmed by 1 base and the J gene end by 4 bases; junction bases not matched to a gene: 6. Germline loops: CDR1 SNHLY, CDR2 FYNNEI. DNA of the CDR3: TGTGCCAGCAGTGAAGTGGACGGACAGGGTAATCAGCCCCAGCATTTT. It encodes CASSEVDGQGNQPQHF.

The chain has TRBV11-1 and TRBJ1-5; the match to TRBD1 covers 7 bases. The length of the CDR3 is 13 residues. J lost 7 bases, V lost 5 bases, and 5 bases had no gene match. Germline V gene lookup returns CDR1 SGHAT and CDR2 FQDESV (reference sequence). The CDR3 sequence: CASSRGRGQPQHF. CDR3 nucleotides: TGTGCCAGCAGCAGGGGGCGCGGGCAGCCCCAGCATTTT.

The chain couples TRBV4-2 to TRBJ2-7, with D perhaps matching TRBD1 (6 bases). Germline V CDR1 and CDR2: LGHNA, YNFKEQ. Between the trimmed V and J ends, which lost 0 bases and 3 bases, there was a span of 12 bases. This CDR3 has 15 residues. The CDR3 here is CASSQEGAVSYEQYF. CDR3 DNA: TGTGCCAGCAGCCAAGAGGGGGCGGTCAGCTACGAGCAGTACTTC.